This entry concerns a single TCR beta chain. The sample originates from a study of blood T cell repertoires in COVID-19. Study-wide background: Acute-phase and convalescent COVID-19 samples originated in the United States, Italy and Spain. Sources were T cells, B-cell-depleted T cells, or PBMCs; the material itself was cDNA or gDNA.

In the original workflow: It was from reference gene primer amplification that nucleated cell counts were estimated. Produced via immunoSEQ multiplex PCR; TCRdb's table is partial and in-frame only. V, J and clone size were drawn from that table, and D and trimming were deduced from the DNA. The sample holds under 300,000 clones, about 86% seen once. This TCR was recovered from a man between 60 and 75 years old with acute or convalescent COVID-19. Specimen: peripheral blood.

This CDR3 is CSVDTGGGTEAFF. The CDR3 DNA follows: TGCAGCGTTGACACAGGCGGGGGGACTGAAGCTTTCTTT. The chain uses TRBV29-1 and TRBJ1-1; possibly TRBD1 for D (5 bases). Germline assignment: CDR1 SQVTM and CDR2 ANQGSEA. Trimming took off 3 bases at V and 5 bases at J, with 13 bases between the two ends. CDR3 length: 13 residues.